This TCR beta chain was sequenced for a study of T cells after yellow fever vaccination. This clonotype has a count of ten or more. Via MiXCR, TCRdb re-called the 5' RACE reads, giving one row per CDR3 protein. The data show 140,000 to 150,000 distinct CDR3 sequences, with less than 8.5% seen just once and 0.5% to 0.65% held by the top ten. CDR3 size: 13 residues. Trimming took off 4 bases at V and 6 bases at J, with 13 bases between the two ends. Germline-derived CDR1 and CDR2 are DFQATT and SNEGSKA (reference sequence). The receptor was derived from a man under 40 who received the YFV17D yellow fever vaccine. The chain joins TRBV20-1 to TRBJ1-5; no firm D call. The sample consisted of CD4+ T cells sorted from PBMCs, taken 10 days after the yellow fever booster vaccination. The CDR3 here is CSAKTEGGQPQHF. CDR3 DNA: TGCAGTGCTAAAACAGAGGGTGGTCAGCCCCAGCATTTT.